These 13 T cell receptor beta chains were sequenced from one sample in a study of T cell responses to AZD1222 COVID-19 vaccine. Using immunoSEQ multiplex PCR, the repertoire was profiled, and TCRdb retains in-frame clones only, with some absent. The table lists about 96,000 clones, roughly nine tenths of them singletons, with approximately 1.5% in the top ten. Source: peripheral blood, taken on day 0 of AZD1222 vaccination. Every receptor here comes from an adult in good health.

The DNA for the CDR3 is TGTGCCAGTGGGAAGGGGCCTGGGGCCAACGTCCTGACTTTC. Translation gives CASGKGPGANVLTF. The chain carries TRBV19 and TRBJ2-6, with D possibly TRBD1 on 5 matching bases. The CDR3 has 14 amino acids. V lost 8 bases and J lost 2, with 10 bases in between. Germline CDR1 reads LNHDA; CDR2 reads SQIVND (reference sequence).

This chain uses TRBV7-2 with TRBJ1-4; TRBD1 aligns across 7 bases. Losses at the gene ends were 5 bases for V and 0 bases for J; bases not matched to a gene: 9. The CDR3 has 17 amino acids. Germline V CDR1 and CDR2: SGHTA, FQGNSA. The CDR3, as DNA: TGTGCCAGCAGCCCAGGACAGGCTGAGGCAACTAATGAAAAACTGTTTTTT. Translated: CASSPGQAEATNEKLFF. Complete variable domain (other parts from reference TRBV7-2 and TRBJ1-4): GAGVSQSPSNKVTEKGKDVELRCDPISGHTALYWYRQSLGQGLEFLIYFQGNSAPDKSGLPSDRFSAERTGGSVSTLTIQRTQQEDSAVYLCASSPGQAEATNEKLFFGSGTQLSVL.

This chain joins TRBV6-4 and TRBJ2-2; D possibly corresponds to TRBD2 (7 bases). Germline CDR1 and CDR2: MRHNA and SNTAGT. V lost 6 bases to trimming and J lost 4 bases, with 18 bases between them. The length of the CDR3 is 16 residues. The CDR3 nucleotides are TGTGCCAGCAGCCCCGAGGGGGGGCAGGTCACCGGGGAGCTGTTTTTT. It translates to CASSPEGGQVTGELFF.

The chain recombines TRBV6-1 with TRBJ1-3; D gene ambiguous. V lost 2 bases and J 4 bases, leaving 18 bases between the germline ends. The CDR3 loop spans 17 amino acids. Germline V gene data show CDR1 as MNHNS and CDR2 as SASEGT. The CDR3 loop reads CASSEISPHLHGNTIYF. In DNA, the CDR3 is TGTGCCAGCAGTGAAATTTCCCCCCACCTTCACGGAAACACCATATATTTT.

This chain connects TRBV4-3 to TRBJ2-5, with D possibly matching TRBD2 (5 bases). CDR1 is LGHNA and CDR2 is YSLEER in the germline V gene. The CDR3 runs to 16 residues. V lost 0 bases to trimming and J lost 2 bases, with 13 bases between them. The CDR3 reads CASSQDAGFVQETQYF. The CDR3 DNA is TGCGCCAGCAGCCAAGATGCGGGTTTCGTGCAAGAGACCCAGTACTTC.

CDR3 DNA sequence: TGTGCTAGTGGTTTACTCGTGGGGACCTACGAGCAGTACTTC. Its protein is CASGLLVGTYEQYF. The V gene is TRBV12-5, the J gene TRBJ2-7; no firm D call. V was pared by 3 bases and J by 2 bases, with 11 bases between. From germline, CDR1 is LGHNT and CDR2 FRNRAP. There are 14 residues in the CDR3.

This clone was picked up one time. The chain combines TRBV6-1 with TRBJ2-7; perhaps TRBD1 as D (5 bases). CDR1 and CDR2 (germline): MNHNS, SASEGT. V lost 3 bases and J lost 3, with 15 bases in between. This CDR3 is built from 15 residues. CDR3: CASSDPRQYLYEQYF. The CDR3 DNA reads as TGTGCCAGCAGTGACCCCCGACAGTATCTCTACGAGCAGTACTTC.

The chain recombines TRBV5-1 with TRBJ2-3, with D maybe TRBD2 (5 bases). The CDR3 totals 13 residues. Per the germline V gene, CDR1 is SGHRS and CDR2 is YFSETQ. V lost 4 bases, J lost 3 bases, and 9 bases lay in between. The CDR3 coding sequence is TGCGCCAGCAGCAATAGACTAACAGATACGCAGTATTTT. Its protein product is CASSNRLTDTQYF.

The genes are TRBV4-2 and TRBJ1-1; no firm D call. V lost 4 bases and J lost 11, with 20 bases in between. This CDR3 has 14 amino acids. Germline values: CDR1 LGHNA, CDR2 YNFKEQ. CDR3 DNA sequence: TGTGCCAGCAGCCCCCAGGCCCTACTAACCGAGGCTTTCTTT. Residues: CASSPQALLTEAFF.

The chain joins TRBV6-5 to TRBJ1-5; 8 bases agree with TRBD1. J was trimmed by 6 bases and V by 6 bases; bases with no gene match: 10. CDR1 and CDR2 (germline): MNHEY, SVGAGI. CDR3 length equals 15 residues. The CDR3 region is CASRSRTGLPQPQHF. CDR3 in DNA: TGTGCCAGCAGATCCCGGACAGGGCTCCCTCAGCCCCAGCATTTT.

The gene calls are TRBV30 and TRBJ1-1; D call uncertain. Trimming cost V 1 base and J 6 bases, with 12 bases left between them. Germline values: CDR1 GTSNPN, CDR2 SVGIG (reference sequence). The CDR3 covers 13 residues. The CDR3 loop is CAWSGDLGPEAFF. CDR3 sequence (DNA): TGTGCCTGGAGTGGCGACCTGGGCCCTGAAGCTTTCTTT.

CDR3 residues: CASTRGLNYGYTF. DNA of the CDR3: TGTGCCAGCACAAGGGGGCTTAACTATGGCTACACCTTC. The rearrangement uses TRBV18 and TRBJ1-2; 7 nucleotides align to TRBD1. The CDR3 loop spans 13 amino acids. The junction had 4 bases not matched to a gene; V was cut back by 8 bases and J by 1 base. Germline V gene lookup returns CDR1 KGHSH and CDR2 LQKENI.

In regard to this clone: Other DNA sequences within the sample encode an identical CDR3. The chain employs TRBV30 and TRBJ1-5; maybe TRBD1 (5 bases). The germline gives CDR1 GTSNPN, CDR2 SVGIG (reference sequence). Trimming left V 3 bases short and J 0 bases short, with 6 bases between. This CDR3 is built from 13 residues. CDR3 residues: CAWSRDSNQPQHF. CDR3 nucleotides: TGTGCCTGGAGCAGGGATAGCAATCAGCCCCAGCATTTT.